These 9 T cell receptor beta chains originate from one sample sequenced in a study of T cell changes during pregnancy in multiple sclerosis. Profiling relied on immunoSEQ multiplex PCR, and the TCRdb table lists in-frame clones only, not all of them. The sample contains about 110,000 clones, roughly 90% of which appear only once. The sample was peripheral blood, taken in the third trimester of pregnancy. All receptors come from a female donor in good health, enrolled as a control in a pregnancy study.

The chain is built from TRBV4-3 and TRBJ1-3; D is possibly TRBD1 (5 bases). The CDR3 extends over 15 amino acids. The germline V and J ends were trimmed by 1 base and 4 bases, with 11 bases remaining between them. Germline V lookup: CDR1 LGHNA, CDR2 YSLEER. The chain's CDR3 is CASSQGAGWGNTIYF. In nucleotides, the CDR3 is TGCGCCAGCAGCCAAGGGGCAGGGTGGGGAAACACCATATATTTT.

The chain links TRBV29-1 to TRBJ1-1, with D perhaps matching TRBD1 (5 bases). Looked up from germline, CDR1 is SQVTM and CDR2 is ANQGSEA. V was shortened by 5 bases and J by 0 bases, with 16 bases between the two germline ends. The CDR3 contains 15 residues. For the CDR3, the DNA is TGCAGCGTTCGTGGGGCCGGGGGAGTGAACACTGAAGCTTTCTTT. It yields the protein CSVRGAGGVNTEAFF.

The chain joins TRBV6-4 to TRBJ1-1; D not certain. The V and J ends lost 5 bases and 0 bases respectively, with 7 bases between them. CDR1 and CDR2 (germline): MRHNA, SNTAGT. The length of the CDR3 is 13 residues. In DNA, the CDR3 is TGTGCCAGCAGTACCCACTTGAACACTGAAGCTTTCTTT. Residues: CASSTHLNTEAFF.

The count of this clone is one. V usage is TRBV5-8 and J usage is TRBJ2-7, with 8 bases identical to TRBD1. The CDR3 is 15 amino acids. Germline-derived CDR1 and CDR2 are SGHTS and YDEGEE. Germline trimming cut 5 bases from V and 0 bases from J; bases unmatched to any gene: 7. CDR3 coding DNA: TGTGCCAGCAGAGGGGGACAGGCGTACTCCTACGAGCAGTACTTC. It specifies CASRGGQAYSYEQYF.

DNA for the CDR3: TGTGCCATCAGTGATATTAGGGAGGGGTACGAGCAGTACTTC. Its translation: CAISDIREGYEQYF. The chain links TRBV10-3 to TRBJ2-7; 7 bases align to TRBD2. J lost 4 bases, V lost 3 bases, and 6 bases had no gene match. The CDR3 is made up of 14 amino acids. The germline V gene encodes CDR1 ENHRY and CDR2 SYGVKD.

The rearrangement uses TRBV7-6 and TRBJ1-5, with 7 bases identical to TRBD1. V trimming: 4 bases; J trimming: 0 bases; junction bases outside the gene matches: 6. The germline V gene encodes CDR1 SGHVS and CDR2 FNYEAQ. This CDR3 is 16 amino acids long. CDR3 amino acids: CASSSQTGNSNQPQHF. CDR3 sequence (DNA): TGTGCCAGCAGCTCCCAGACAGGGAATAGCAATCAGCCCCAGCATTTT.

The CDR3 reads CASSVESRSNYGYTF. The CDR3 nucleotides are TGTGCCAGCAGCGTAGAAAGCAGGTCTAACTATGGCTACACCTTC. The chain recombines TRBV9 with TRBJ1-2; D unclear. V was pared by 0 bases and J by 0 bases, with 9 bases between. CDR3 length equals 15 residues. Germline V gene data show CDR1 as SGDLS and CDR2 as YYNGEE.

The chain has TRBV7-9 and TRBJ1-6, with a tentative D call TRBD1 (5 bases). The CDR3 has 14 residues. Deletions cut 1 base from V and 5 bases from J, with 6 bases between. CDR1 and CDR2 from the germline V gene are SEHNR and FQNEAQ (reference sequence). CDR3 sequence: CASSLEGNNSPLHF. The CDR3 DNA reads as TGTGCCAGCAGCTTAGAGGGGAATAATTCACCCCTCCACTTT.

The gene calls are TRBV5-8 and TRBJ2-5, with D possibly being TRBD1 (6 bases). CDR3 length: 14 amino acids. The germline V gene has CDR1 SGHTS and CDR2 YDEGEE. Trimming removed 2 bases at V and 2 bases at J, with 10 bases between. The CDR3 loop reads CASSFPGQQETQYF. In DNA form, the CDR3 reads TGTGCCAGCAGCTTCCCCGGACAGCAAGAGACCCAGTACTTC.